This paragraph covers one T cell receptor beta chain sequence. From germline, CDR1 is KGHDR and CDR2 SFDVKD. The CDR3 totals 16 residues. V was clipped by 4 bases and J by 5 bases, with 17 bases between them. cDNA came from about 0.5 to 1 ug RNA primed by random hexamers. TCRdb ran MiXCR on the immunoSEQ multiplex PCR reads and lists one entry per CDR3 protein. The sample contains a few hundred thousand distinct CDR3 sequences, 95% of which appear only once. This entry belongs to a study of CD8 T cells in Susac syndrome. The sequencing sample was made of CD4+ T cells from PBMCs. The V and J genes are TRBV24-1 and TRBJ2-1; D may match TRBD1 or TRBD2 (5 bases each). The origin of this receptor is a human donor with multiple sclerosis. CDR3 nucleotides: TGTGCCACCAGTGACCCAACCGGGACGGGTAACAATGAGCAGTTCTTC. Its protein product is CATSDPTGTGNNEQFF.